This T cell receptor (beta chain) is from a study of Ad26.COV2.S vaccination and SARS-CoV-2 variants. Findings and limits, study-wide: Reported findings describe substantial breadth in spike-specific CD8+ and CD4+ T cell responses following vaccination. Relative to placebo recipients, vaccine recipients exhibited elevated spike-specific TCR breadth.

Trimming at V came to 10 bases and at J to 3 bases, leaving 8 bases not matched to a gene. Germline CDR1 reads MNHEY; CDR2 reads SVGAGI. This CDR3 spans 14 amino acids. The data were produced by immunoSEQ multiplex PCR, yet TCRdb's version contains in-frame clones alone and is incomplete. The repertoire holds approximately 400,000 clones, with about 91% as singletons. A word on this clone: Its antigen is as yet unknown.

This sequence originates from a human donor who had recovered from COVID-19. Sequencing was performed on peripheral blood, taken after recovery from COVID-19. J is TRBJ2-7 and V is TRBV6-5, with 11 bases lining up with TRBD1. The CDR3 reads CAIRSGTGGYEQYF. The CDR3 DNA reads as TGTGCCATAAGATCCGGGACAGGGGGCTACGAGCAGTACTTC.